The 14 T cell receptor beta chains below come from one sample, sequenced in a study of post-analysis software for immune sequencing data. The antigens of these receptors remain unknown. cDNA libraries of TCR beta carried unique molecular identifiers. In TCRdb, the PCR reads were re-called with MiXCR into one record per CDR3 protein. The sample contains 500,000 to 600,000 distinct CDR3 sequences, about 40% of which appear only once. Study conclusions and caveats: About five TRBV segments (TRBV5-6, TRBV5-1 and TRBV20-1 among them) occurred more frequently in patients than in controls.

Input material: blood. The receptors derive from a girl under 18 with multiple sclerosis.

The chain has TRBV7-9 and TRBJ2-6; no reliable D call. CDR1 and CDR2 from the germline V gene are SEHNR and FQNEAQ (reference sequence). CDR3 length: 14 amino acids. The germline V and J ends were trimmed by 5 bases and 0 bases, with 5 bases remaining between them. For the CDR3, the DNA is TGTGCCAGCAGCGGGGACTCTGGGGCCAACGTCCTGACTTTC. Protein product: CASSGDSGANVLTF.

CDR3 residues: CASSRSGGRFF. CDR3 coding DNA: TGTGCCAGCAGCCGCTCGGGGGGTAGGTTCTTC. The rearrangement uses TRBV7-2 and TRBJ2-1; 7 nucleotides line up with TRBD2. CDR1 is SGHTA and CDR2 is FQGNSA in the germline V gene. V was pared by 5 bases and J by 15 bases, with 7 bases of the junction left unmatched. The CDR3 has 11 residues.

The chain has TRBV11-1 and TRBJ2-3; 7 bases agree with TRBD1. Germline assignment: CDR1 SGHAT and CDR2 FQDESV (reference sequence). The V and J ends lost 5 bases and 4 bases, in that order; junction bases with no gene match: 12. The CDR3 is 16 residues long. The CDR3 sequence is CASSPRETGNADTQYF. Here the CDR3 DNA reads TGTGCCAGCAGCCCAAGGGAGACAGGGAACGCAGATACGCAGTATTTT. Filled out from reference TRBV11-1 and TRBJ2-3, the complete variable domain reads EAEVAQSPRYKITEKSQAVAFWCDPISGHATLYWYRQILGQGPELLVQFQDESVVDDSQLPKDRFSAERLKGVDSTLKIQPAELGDSAMYLCASSPRETGNADTQYFGPGTRLTVL.

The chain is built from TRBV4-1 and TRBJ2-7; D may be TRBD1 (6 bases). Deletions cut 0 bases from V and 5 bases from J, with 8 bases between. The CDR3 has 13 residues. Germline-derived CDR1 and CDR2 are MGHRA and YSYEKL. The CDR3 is CASSQDAGDEQYF. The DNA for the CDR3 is TGCGCCAGCAGCCAAGATGCAGGGGACGAGCAGTACTTC.

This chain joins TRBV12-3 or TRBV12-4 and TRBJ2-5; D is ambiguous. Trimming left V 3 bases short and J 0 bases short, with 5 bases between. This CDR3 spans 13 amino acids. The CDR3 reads CASSLTHQETQYF. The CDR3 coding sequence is TGTGCCAGCAGTTTGACTCACCAAGAGACCCAGTACTTC.

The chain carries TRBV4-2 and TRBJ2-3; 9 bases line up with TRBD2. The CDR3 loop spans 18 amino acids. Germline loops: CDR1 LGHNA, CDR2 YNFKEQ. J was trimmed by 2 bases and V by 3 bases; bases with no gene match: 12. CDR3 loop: CASSHPTGGGAITDTQYF. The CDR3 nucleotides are TGTGCCAGCAGCCACCCGACGGGCGGGGGGGCCATCACAGATACGCAGTATTTT.

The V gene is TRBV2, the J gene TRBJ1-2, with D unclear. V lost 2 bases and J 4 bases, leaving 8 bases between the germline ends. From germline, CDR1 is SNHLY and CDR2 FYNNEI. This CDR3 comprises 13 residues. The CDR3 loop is CASSERWSYGYTF. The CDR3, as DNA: TGTGCCAGCAGTGAACGGTGGAGCTATGGCTACACCTTC.

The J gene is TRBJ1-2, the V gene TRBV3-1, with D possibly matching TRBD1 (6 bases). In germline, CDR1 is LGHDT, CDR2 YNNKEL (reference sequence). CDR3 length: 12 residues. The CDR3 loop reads CAVRGPTHGYTF. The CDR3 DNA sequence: TGTGCGGTGCGGGGGCCGACCCATGGCTACACCTTC. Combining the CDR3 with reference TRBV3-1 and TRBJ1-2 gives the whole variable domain DTAVSQTPKYLVTQMGNDKSIKCEQNLGHDTMYWYKQDSKKFLKIMFSYNNKELIINETVPNRFSPKSPDKAHLNLHINSLELGDSAVYFCAVRGPTHGYTFGSGTRLTVV.

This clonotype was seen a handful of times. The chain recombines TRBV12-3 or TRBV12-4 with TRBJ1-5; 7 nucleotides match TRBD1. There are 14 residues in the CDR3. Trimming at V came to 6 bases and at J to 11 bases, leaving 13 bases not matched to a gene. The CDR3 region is CASSLTGPGRAQHF. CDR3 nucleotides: TGTGCCAGCAGCTTGACAGGGCCAGGGAGGGCCCAGCATTTT.

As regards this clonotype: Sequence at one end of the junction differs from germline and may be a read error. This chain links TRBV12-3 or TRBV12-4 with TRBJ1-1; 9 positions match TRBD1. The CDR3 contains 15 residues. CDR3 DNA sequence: TGTGCCAGCAGCCCGAGGGACAGGGTGAAAACTGAAGCTTTCTTT. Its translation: CASSPRDRVKTEAFF.

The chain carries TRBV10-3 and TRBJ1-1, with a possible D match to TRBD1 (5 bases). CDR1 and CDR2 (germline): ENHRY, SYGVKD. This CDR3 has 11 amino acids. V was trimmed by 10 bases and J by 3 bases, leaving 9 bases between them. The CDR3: CATTGDTEAFF. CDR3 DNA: TGTGCCACCACGGGGGACACTGAAGCTTTCTTT.

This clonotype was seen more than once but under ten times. DNA for the CDR3: TGCAGCGTGGTCTCCGGGACTCCCGAGCAGTACTTC. It is translated as CSVVSGTPEQYF. This sequence joins TRBV29-1 and TRBJ2-7; D is perhaps TRBD2 (6 bases). This CDR3 has 12 amino acids. Germline assignment: CDR1 SQVTM and CDR2 ANQGSEA. V lost 6 bases, J lost 6 bases, and 15 bases lay in between.

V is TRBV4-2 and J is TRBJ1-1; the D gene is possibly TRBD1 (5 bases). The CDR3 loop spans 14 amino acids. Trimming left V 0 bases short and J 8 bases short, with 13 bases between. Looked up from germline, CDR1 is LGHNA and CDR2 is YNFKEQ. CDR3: CASSQEYDAGEAFF. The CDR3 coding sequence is TGTGCCAGCAGCCAAGAATATGATGCAGGGGAAGCTTTCTTT.

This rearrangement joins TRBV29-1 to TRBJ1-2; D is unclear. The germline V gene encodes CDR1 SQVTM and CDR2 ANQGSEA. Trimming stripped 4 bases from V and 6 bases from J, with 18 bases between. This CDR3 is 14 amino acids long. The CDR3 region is CSVVPETRYNGYTF. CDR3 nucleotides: TGCAGCGTTGTCCCTGAGACAAGATATAATGGCTACACCTTC.